A selection of T cell receptor beta chains follows, all from one sample in a study of CD8+ T cells in alopecia areata. Only in-frame clones appear in the TCRdb table, and some are missing; sequencing was by immunoSEQ multiplex PCR. There are approximately 150,000 clones in the sample; about 88% occur only once, and roughly 13% lies in the top ten. Source: CD8+ T cells sorted from blood, taken at week 4, from a patient treated with tofacitinib. The receptors originated from a human donor with alopecia areata. Each CDR3 is given with its conserved first and last residue. The order of the fields is CDR3 length, D gene, J gene, V gene, clone size, CDR3 DNA, CDR3 protein. The D gene is left open where the match is weak. Clone size is given for some rows only: seen once, a few or many times, or a class if the clone is expanded.

>15|NA|TRBJ1-1|TRBV19|NA
TGTGCCAGTAGTGGTCGGGAGTATATGAACACTGAAGCTTTCTTT
CASSGREYMNTEAFF
>15|TRBD1|TRBJ2-7|TRBV7-9|NA
TGTGCCAGCAGCGGCGGACAGGGTGGAATCTACGAGCAGTACTTC
CASSGGQGGIYEQYF
>13|NA|TRBJ2-7|TRBV7-9|NA
TGTGCCAGCCAGACAGGAGGCCCTTACGAGCAGTACTTC
CASQTGGPYEQYF
>12|NA|TRBJ1-2|TRBV29-1|NA
TGCAGCGTTGGGCGAGGGGCCTATGGCTACACCTTC
CSVGRGAYGYTF
>15|NA|TRBJ1-1|TRBV10-1|NA
TGCGCCAGCAGTGAGTCGACGGTCGGGAACACTGAAGCTTTCTTT
CASSESTVGNTEAFF
>16|NA|TRBJ2-3|TRBV11-2|few
TGTGCCAGCAGCCCGGTGGGCGACACCTACACAGATACGCAGTATTTT
CASSPVGDTYTDTQYF
>15|TRBD2|TRBJ2-1|TRBV5-5|NA
TGTGCCAGCAGCCATAGCGGGGGGGCCCCAGATGAGCAGTTCTTC
CASSHSGGAPDEQFF
>15|NA|TRBJ2-1|TRBV7-3|NA
TGTGCCAGCAGCTTGACCCACGATGCATACAATGAGCAGTTCTTC
CASSLTHDAYNEQFF
>14|NA|TRBJ2-7|TRBV4-2|NA
TGTGCCAGCAGCCCCCCCTCGGTCGTCAACGAGCAGTACTTC
CASSPPSVVNEQYF
>13|NA|TRBJ2-7|TRBV7-9|NA
TGTGCCAGCAGCTCCGGTCAGTCCTACGAGCAGTACTTC
CASSSGQSYEQYF
>15|TRBD1|TRBJ2-7|TRBV27|NA
TGTGCCAGCAGTATACGACAGGGAATATCCTACGAGCAGTACTTC
CASSIRQGISYEQYF
>15|NA|TRBJ2-1|TRBV9|once
TGTGCCAGCAGCGTAGACGGGACATCTTACAATGAGCAGTTCTTC
CASSVDGTSYNEQFF
>15|NA|TRBJ1-3|TRBV30|NA
TGTGCCTGGAGTGAAGGATCCCGCTCTGGAAACACCATATATTTT
CAWSEGSRSGNTIYF
>12|NA|TRBJ2-7|TRBV13|NA
TGTGCCAGCAGCTTTTCCACCTACGAGCAGTACTTC
CASSFSTYEQYF
>16|NA|TRBJ1-5|TRBV6-1|few
TGTGCCAGCAGTGAATTGTCGGGGTCAGGCAATCAGCCCCAGCATTTT
CASSELSGSGNQPQHF
>13|NA|TRBJ1-6|TRBV7-9|NA
TGTGCCAGCAGCCCTGGGGCCGGTTCACCCCTCCACTTT
CASSPGAGSPLHF
>15|NA|TRBJ2-1|TRBV5-1|NA
TGCGCCAGCAGCCACGGGGATAGGGAATACAATGAGCAGTTCTTC
CASSHGDREYNEQFF
>17|NA|TRBJ1-5|TRBV6-1|NA
TGTGCCAGCAGTGAAGAAGGGCAGTTCGTCAGCAATCAGCCCCAGCATTTT
CASSEEGQFVSNQPQHF
>13|TRBD1|TRBJ2-7|TRBV29-1|NA
TGCAGCGTCTCCGGGACAGGACACTACGAGCAGTACTTC
CSVSGTGHYEQYF
>12|NA|TRBJ2-3|TRBV25-1|NA
TGTGCCAGCGATGATGGCACAGATACGCAGTATTTT
CASDDGTDTQYF
>15|TRBD2|TRBJ2-7|TRBV6-5|NA
TGTGCCAGCAGTGTTCTAGCGGGGGGACCCTACGAGCAGTACTTC
CASSVLAGGPYEQYF
>14|TRBD2|TRBJ2-3|TRBV6-4|few
TGTGCCAGCAGTCCCCTGCGCGGGGGAGATACGCAGTATTTT
CASSPLRGGDTQYF